Presented here are 9 T cell receptor beta chains from one specimen sequenced in a study of blood T cell repertoires in COVID-19. The repertoire was sequenced with immunoSEQ multiplex PCR; TCRdb's copy has only in-frame clones and lacks some. The sample consists of around 200,000 clones, more than 60% of them appearing once. Specimen: peripheral blood. The receptor source for this set is a man between 50 and 59 years old who had recovered from COVID-19.

This clone was seen many times. CDR3 DNA: TGTGCCAGCAGCGCAACCGGGGGTTCACCCCTCCACTTT. Protein product: CASSATGGSPLHF. J is TRBJ1-6 and V is TRBV14, with D maybe TRBD1 (5 bases). Germline assignment: CDR1 SGHDN and CDR2 FVKESK. The CDR3 has 13 residues. Trimming cost V 5 bases and J 9 bases, with 11 bases left between them.

This chain links TRBV27 with TRBJ2-6, with D perhaps TRBD1 (6 bases). The germline CDR1 and CDR2 sequences are MNHEY and SMNVEV (reference sequence). The CDR3 has 18 amino acids. V was cut by 6 bases and J by 0 bases, with 18 bases left in between. The CDR3 spells CASSPRTVTYSGANVLTF. The DNA for the CDR3 is TGTGCCAGCAGCCCCCGGACAGTTACATACTCTGGGGCCAACGTCCTGACTTTC.

The chain couples TRBV19 to TRBJ2-2; 7 positions match TRBD2. The CDR3 runs 15 residues. The V and J ends lost 6 bases and 3 bases, in that order; junction bases with no gene match: 7. CDR1 and CDR2 (germline): LNHDA, SQIVND (reference sequence). The CDR3, as DNA: TGTGCCAGTAGCGGCCTAGCGGCAGACACCGGGGAGCTGTTTTTT. Amino acid sequence: CASSGLAADTGELFF.

This clone has a handful of counts. The chain couples TRBV7-3 to TRBJ2-7; TRBD1 might be the D (6 bases). The CDR3 is made up of 16 amino acids. Germline assignment: CDR1 SGHTA and CDR2 FQGTGA. Trimming cost V 7 bases and J 4 bases, with 23 bases left between them. The DNA for the CDR3 is TGTGCCAGCACCCCGGTCCCGGGACAAGCAGCTTACGAGCAGTACTTC. It specifies CASTPVPGQAAYEQYF.

This chain joins TRBV30 and TRBJ2-5; D is perhaps TRBD2 (5 bases). The germline V gene has CDR1 GTSNPN and CDR2 SVGIG (reference sequence). The CDR3 totals 13 residues. V shed 4 bases and J shed 5 bases, with 14 bases lying between them. This CDR3 reads CAWTLGPGETQYF. CDR3 in DNA: TGTGCCTGGACGTTAGGCCCGGGGGAGACCCAGTACTTC.

V usage is TRBV18 and J usage is TRBJ2-5; TRBD2 matches 8 bases. The ends lost 2 bases at V and 1 base at J; junction bases unmatched: 15. Germline assignment: CDR1 KGHSH and CDR2 LQKENI. The CDR3 consists of 19 residues. The CDR3 protein is CASSPFGGRFVGRQETQYF. The CDR3 DNA reads as TGTGCCAGCTCACCATTTGGCGGGAGGTTTGTGGGTCGCCAAGAGACCCAGTACTTC.

The chain links TRBV7-8 to TRBJ2-1; a weak D match, TRBD1 (6 bases). The length of the CDR3 is 16 residues. The V end lost 1 base, the J end lost 7 bases, and 17 bases lay between the germline ends. CDR1 is SGHVS and CDR2 is FQNEAQ in the germline V gene. The CDR3 DNA reads as TGTGCCAGCAGCTTAGGAATCCGGGACACACGGAATGAGCAGTTCTTC. Residues: CASSLGIRDTRNEQFF.

The CDR3 coding sequence is TGTGCCAGCAGTTTAAAGCCACCACCCCAATCCCTATTCTACGAGCAGTACTTC. It translates to CASSLKPPPQSLFYEQYF. The rearrangement links TRBV27 to TRBJ2-7; D is uncertain. V was trimmed by 2 bases and J by 3 bases, leaving 23 bases between them. CDR3 size: 18 residues. Germline V gene data show CDR1 as MNHEY and CDR2 as SMNVEV (reference sequence).

This rearrangement joins TRBV18 to TRBJ2-7; TRBD1 matches 11 bases. CDR1 KGHSH and CDR2 LQKENI come from the germline V gene. This CDR3 contains 20 residues. V lost 1 base to trimming and J lost 2 bases; unmatched junction nucleotides: 16. This CDR3 is CASSPRKDRGPMGAPYEQYF. The CDR3 DNA sequence: TGTGCCAGCTCACCACGAAAGGACAGGGGGCCTATGGGCGCCCCCTACGAGCAGTACTTC.